This T cell receptor (beta chain) originates from a study of vaccination and CD4 T cells after COVID-19. Study-level information: As a positive control, some control cultures were given a CEFX pool, while others were given an HIV-1 Nef pool or no peptide.

The CDR3 spans 16 residues. CDR1 is DFQATT and CDR2 is SNEGSKA in the germline V gene (reference sequence). V was pared by 5 bases and J by 4 bases, with 10 bases of the junction left unmatched. An Oncomine TCR Beta short-read assay was used to sequence the DNA from cultured CD4+ T cells. MiXCR was run by TCRdb on the PCR reads, yielding one entry per CDR3 protein. In the table there are about 14,000 distinct CDR3 sequences, approximately 40% of which are singletons. Points on this clonotype: Its antigen is unidentified.

Sample treatment: approximately 9-day PBMC culture with coronavirus spike peptide pools or control peptides (ViraFEST assay). First, ViraFEST expanded antigen-specific T cells with peptide pools, and next it sequenced the TCRs. The V call is TRBV20-1, the J call TRBJ2-3; 12 nucleotides match TRBD2. The sequence was collected from a human donor who had recovered from COVID-19. Sequencing was done on a sample of CD4+ T cells from blood, cultured in vitro. This CDR3 reads CSALRQLAGGADTQYF. The DNA for the CDR3 is TGCAGTGCTTTGCGCCAACTAGCGGGAGGAGCAGATACGCAGTATTTT.